The rows below give T cell receptor beta chains drawn from one sample of a study of human T cells and chemical hapten exposure. MiXCR, applied by TCRdb to the RACE reads, yields one record per CDR3 protein. The table includes about 69,000 distinct CDR3 sequences, about a tenth detected once. The sequenced sample was whole blood, obtained in connection with sensitization to the hapten diphenylcyclopropenone (DPC). The receptor source for this set is a woman in her fifties or sixties with alopecia areata. Some clones in this sample may be carry-over from other donors' samples. The CDR3 runs from the conserved cysteine through the conserved F or W. A D gene is named only where the DNA matches it firmly. Size tells how often a clone was seen (once, few, many) or the class of an expanded clone, and some rows leave it out.

len	v_gene	d_gene	abundance	j_gene	CDR3aa	CDR3nt
14	TRBV7-2	.	many	TRBJ2-4	CASSLATTSNIQYF	TGTGCCAGCAGCTTAGCGACTACCTCGAACATTCAGTACTTC
11	TRBV29-1	TRBD1	few	TRBJ2-7	CSVDRGHEQYF	TGCAGCGTGGACAGGGGCCACGAGCAGTACTTC
13	TRBV3-1	.	few	TRBJ1-6	CASSQGPNSPLHF	TGTGCCAGCAGCCAGGGACCTAATTCACCCCTCCACTTT
15	TRBV2	TRBD2	few	TRBJ2-5	CARQSGGRTQETQYF	TGTGCCAGACAAAGTGGCGGGAGGACCCAAGAGACCCAGTACTTC
17	TRBV3-1	.	many	TRBJ1-4	CASSQQDSGVRNEKLFF	TGTGCCAGCAGCCAACAAGACTCTGGGGTCCGCAATGAAAAACTGTTTTTT
13	TRBV19	.	many	TRBJ1-1	CATTGVEVTEAFF	TGTGCCACAACCGGGGTTGAGGTCACTGAAGCTTTCTTT
15	TRBV5-4	.	few	TRBJ2-3	CASSLGGIPTDTQYF	TGTGCCAGCAGCTTAGGCGGAATACCCACAGATACGCAGTATTTT
13	TRBV29-1	TRBD1	many	TRBJ1-2	CSVWTGGDYGYTF	TGCAGCGTTTGGACAGGAGGGGACTATGGCTACACCTTC
11	TRBV29-1	.	once	TRBJ2-1	CSVDRGDEQFF	TGCAGCGTTGATCGCGGGGATGAGCAGTTCTTC
13	TRBV7-6	.	many	TRBJ2-5	CASSSLRGETQYF	TGTGCCAGCAGCTCCCTTCGGGGAGAGACCCAGTACTTC
16	TRBV11-2	TRBD2	few	TRBJ2-1	CASSSIMSGRDNEQFF	TGTGCCAGCAGCTCGATAATGAGCGGGAGGGACAATGAGCAGTTCTTC
15	TRBV5-1	TRBD2	few	TRBJ2-1	CASRVLAQAYNEQFF	TGCGCCAGCAGAGTACTAGCGCAAGCCTACAATGAGCAGTTCTTC
14	TRBV20-1	.	many	TRBJ2-5	CSARFRRWGETQYF	TGCAGTGCTAGGTTTCGGCGATGGGGAGAGACCCAGTACTTC
15	TRBV5-1	TRBD1	.	TRBJ2-7	CASSSYPGQAYEQYF	TGCGCCAGCAGCTCCTATCCGGGACAGGCCTACGAGCAGTACTTC
14	TRBV20-1	TRBD1	many	TRBJ1-1	CSARAGQGHVVAFF	TGCAGTGCTAGAGCAGGACAGGGGCATGTGGTAGCTTTCTTT
14	TRBV11-3	TRBD2	few	TRBJ2-1	CASSSASGRNEQFF	TGTGCCAGCAGCTCGGCTAGCGGGAGAAATGAGCAGTTCTTC
15	TRBV29-1	TRBD1	once	TRBJ1-1	CSAKLRQGTSTEAFF	TGCAGCGCCAAACTGAGACAGGGGACGAGCACTGAAGCTTTCTTT
13	TRBV7-2	.	.	TRBJ2-5	CASSLVLAETQYF	TGTGCCAGCAGCTTGGTACTAGCCGAGACCCAGTACTTC
15	TRBV3-1	.	.	TRBJ2-3	CASSQAVSGTDTQYF	TGTGCCAGCAGCCAAGCTGTCAGCGGGACAGATACGCAGTATTTT
14	TRBV20-1	.	many	TRBJ1-5	CSARAQGGNQPQHF	TGCAGTGCTAGGGCTCAGGGTGGAAATCAGCCCCAGCATTTT
15	TRBV3-1	.	many	TRBJ1-5	CASSSTPLSNQPQHF	TGTGCCAGCAGCTCAACGCCCCTTAGCAATCAGCCCCAGCATTTT
18	TRBV7-9	.	many	TRBJ2-3	CASSPRQESVWGTDTQYF	TGTGCCAGCAGCCCCAGACAAGAATCGGTTTGGGGCACAGATACGCAGTATTTT
15	TRBV7-3	TRBD2	few	TRBJ2-7	CASSLLAGEAYEQYF	TGTGCCAGCAGCTTGCTAGCGGGAGAGGCCTACGAGCAGTACTTC
14	TRBV29-1	TRBD1	many	TRBJ2-2	CSVTPGQGLGELFF	TGCAGCGTTACACCGGGACAGGGTTTGGGGGAGCTGTTTTTT
12	TRBV29-1	.	many	TRBJ2-3	CSVEEQGDTQYF	TGCAGCGTTGAAGAGCAAGGTGATACGCAGTATTTT
12	TRBV29-1	.	.	TRBJ2-1	CSVLAAYNEQFF	TGCAGCGTTCTAGCTGCCTACAATGAGCAGTTCTTC
15	TRBV9	.	many	TRBJ2-1	CASGISDSIYNEQFF	TGTGCCAGCGGGATCTCCGACTCGATCTACAATGAGCAGTTCTTC
14	TRBV5-6	.	few	TRBJ1-5	CASSSLTANQPQHF	TGTGCCAGCAGCTCACTAACAGCCAATCAGCCCCAGCATTTT
12	TRBV19	.	many	TRBJ1-2	CARRGGPGGYTF	TGTGCCAGGAGAGGGGGGCCTGGCGGCTACACCTTC
14	TRBV29-1	TRBD1	.	TRBJ2-1	CSAFPGQGINEQFF	TGCAGCGCTTTTCCGGGACAGGGCATCAATGAGCAGTTCTTC
14	TRBV6-2/TRBV6-3	TRBD2	.	TRBJ2-1	CASSYREGYNEQFF	TGTGCCAGCAGTTACCGGGAGGGGTACAATGAGCAGTTCTTC